This TCR beta chain comes out of a study of regulatory T cells in long-lasting Graves disease. The study's findings and limits: Among persistent patients, a larger number of public clonotypes were shared (about 3,000) than among newly diagnosed patients (roughly 910). The work looked only at peripheral blood and did not look at thyroid tissue. Persistent disease preferred TRBV28, TRBJ1-2 and TRBJ2-5.

Note on this clonotype: The target antigen is unknown.

Construction of TCR beta libraries relied on iRepertoire HTBI primers and on Arm-PCR targeting CDR3 regions. TCRdb re-called the multiplex PCR reads with MiXCR, one entry per CDR3 protein. This sample has approximately 400,000 distinct CDR3 sequences, with less than 25% found just once. Time point noted: persistent/refractory GD, antithyroid drugs over 5 years with positive TRAb. From PBMCs, RNA was extracted and then used to make the TCR library. From germline, CDR1 is MNHEY and CDR2 SVGEGT. The CDR3 has 16 amino acids. With 6 bases removed from V and 0 bases from J, the gap between germline ends came to 14 bases.

The TCR comes from a female donor with Graves disease. This chain uses TRBV6-2 or TRBV6-3 with TRBJ2-2; D might be TRBD2 (5 bases). Sample: peripheral blood mononuclear cells (PBMCs), taken when the disease was refractory, from a patient treated with antithyroid drugs. The CDR3 coding sequence is TGTGCCAGCAGACCCGGGGTAATCGCGAACACCGGGGAGCTGTTTTTT. It specifies CASRPGVIANTGELFF.